Listed below are T cell receptor beta chains from one sample, sequenced in a study of T cell repertoires in cytomegalovirus infection. For these TCRs, the target antigens are not known. MiXCR, run by TCRdb on the reads, gives a single entry per CDR3 protein. Here the sample spans a few hundred thousand distinct CDR3 sequences, under 25% being singletons. This material consisted of cultured PBMCs, taken from culture after CMV antigen stimulation. The receptors derive from a human donor in good health (CMV status not recorded). Some clones in this sample may be carry-over from other donors' samples. The CDR3 runs from the conserved cysteine through the conserved F or W. The D gene is left open where the match is weak. The size of a clone is reported for some rows only, either as once, few or many, or as a class for expanded clones.

TRBV5-1,TRBJ1-2,many,.,CASSLGGGQNYGYTF,TGCGCCAGCAGCCTGGGGGGTGGACAGAACTATGGCTACACCTTC
TRBV6-5,TRBJ1-1,.,.,CASSYRSEAFF,TGTGCCAGCAGTTACCGTTCTGAAGCTTTCTTT
TRBV19,TRBJ2-2,.,TRBD2,CASSITSVTTGELFF,TGTGCCAGTAGTATCACTAGCGTAACCACCGGGGAGCTGTTTTTT
TRBV6-2/TRBV6-3,TRBJ2-2,.,.,CAGRSSNTGELFF,TGTGCCGGCAGAAGTTCGAACACCGGGGAGCTGTTTTTT
TRBV7-6,TRBJ2-1,.,.,CASSLQDPFF,TGTGCCAGCAGCTTACAGGATCCGTTCTTC
TRBV6-1,TRBJ1-2,.,TRBD1,CASSKGQGGGYTF,TGTGCCAGCAGTAAGGGACAGGGAGGTGGCTACACCTTC
TRBV20-1,TRBJ2-3,few,TRBD2,CSASLAGNTDTQYF,TGCAGTGCTAGTCTAGCGGGGAACACAGATACGCAGTATTTT
TRBV2,TRBJ1-2,.,.,CASSGVQTNYGYTF,TGTGCCAGCAGTGGGGTACAGACTAACTATGGCTACACCTTC
TRBV6-5,TRBJ1-6,few,TRBD1,CASSYLRQGNSPLHF,TGTGCCAGCAGTTACCTACGACAGGGGAATTCACCCCTCCACTTT
TRBV7-4,TRBJ1-3,.,.,CASSCGPRPSSGNTIYF,TGTGCCAGCAGCTGCGGACCCCGGCCGAGCTCTGGAAACACCATATATTTT
TRBV28,TRBJ2-6,many,.,CASSLVVGGANVLTF,TGTGCCAGCAGTTTGGTGGTTGGGGGGGCCAACGTCCTGACTTTC
TRBV15,TRBJ2-3,.,.,CATRSVATDTQYF,TGTGCCACACGTTCGGTCGCCACAGATACGCAGTATTTT
TRBV6-2/TRBV6-3,TRBJ1-1,.,.,CASSASGTLNTEAFF,TGTGCCAGCAGTGCTTCCGGGACATTGAACACTGAAGCTTTCTTT
TRBV4-3,TRBJ1-5,.,.,CASSQDGPDGNQPQHF,TGCGCCAGCAGCCAAGATGGTCCCGATGGCAATCAGCCCCAGCATTTT
TRBV6-8,TRBJ2-6,.,.,CASSYSSDGSGGANVLTF,TGTGCCAGCAGTTACTCTTCGGACGGATCTGGAGGGGCCAACGTCCTGACTTTC
TRBV23-1,TRBJ2-1,.,TRBD1,CASRPRQGTTYNEQFF,TGCGCCAGCAGGCCTAGACAGGGGACCACCTACAATGAGCAGTTCTTC
TRBV7-8,TRBJ2-1,.,.,CASSLAGGHSTYNEQFF,TGTGCCAGCAGCTTAGCTGGTGGGCACTCTACCTACAATGAGCAGTTCTTC
TRBV25-1,TRBJ2-1,.,.,CASSEYVLSGSYNEQFF,TGTGCCAGCAGTGAATATGTATTATCGGGCTCCTACAATGAGCAGTTCTTC
TRBV4-3,TRBJ1-3,few,.,CASSQGPTDTIYF,TGCGCCAGCAGCCAAGGACCCACTGACACCATATATTTT
TRBV20-1,TRBJ2-7,.,.,CSAAYSPYEQYF,TGCAGTGCCGCGTACAGTCCCTACGAGCAGTACTTC
TRBV6-2/TRBV6-3,TRBJ2-1,.,.,CASSHLPIGEQFF,TGTGCCAGCAGCCACCTCCCTATTGGGGAGCAGTTCTTC
TRBV18,TRBJ2-1,.,TRBD1,CASFDRDRGTYNEQFF,TGTGCCAGCTTTGACCGGGACAGGGGAACCTACAATGAGCAGTTCTTC
TRBV27,TRBJ1-6,.,TRBD1,CASSFRDRLSPLHF,TGTGCCAGCAGTTTTCGGGACAGGCTATCACCCCTCCACTTT
TRBV7-2,TRBJ2-1,many,TRBD2,CASSRQRETYNEQFF,TGTGCCAGCAGCCGCCAGCGGGAGACCTACAATGAGCAGTTCTTC
TRBV27,TRBJ2-7,few,.,CASSSGLGYEQYF,TGTGCCAGCAGTTCGGGACTGGGATACGAGCAGTACTTC
TRBV7-3,TRBJ2-1,many,TRBD1,CASSPDRVPNEQFF,TGTGCCAGCAGTCCCGACAGGGTGCCCAATGAGCAGTTCTTC
TRBV6-5,TRBJ1-5,few,TRBD1,CASSTGAGGNQPQHF,TGTGCCAGCAGCACAGGGGCTGGGGGTAATCAGCCCCAGCATTTT
TRBV7-2,TRBJ1-1,many,TRBD1,CASSLRVTGVTTEAFF,TGTGCCAGCAGCTTAAGGGTAACAGGGGTGACCACTGAAGCTTTCTTT
TRBV28,TRBJ2-1,.,TRBD2,CASSSHTGLAVNNEQFF,TGTGCCAGCAGTTCCCACACCGGACTAGCGGTTAACAATGAGCAGTTCTTC
TRBV7-6,TRBJ2-5,few,.,CASSLGAPGTQYF,TGTGCCAGCAGCTTAGGGGCGCCGGGAACCCAGTACTTC